This is a list of T cell receptor beta chains from one sample in a study of cytomegalovirus exposure and HLA in healthy donors. Profiling relied on immunoSEQ multiplex PCR, and the TCRdb table lists in-frame clones only, not all of them. The data hold roughly 150,000 clones, with around four fifths observed a single time. Material for sequencing was PBMCs. These receptors were obtained from a man aged 25 to 45 in good health and CMV-seropositive. CDR3s include the opening cysteine and the closing phenylalanine or tryptophan. Fields, in order: V gene, J gene, CDR3 protein.

V: TRBV7-8; J: TRBJ1-1; CDR3: CASSPGLVGEAFF
V: TRBV9; J: TRBJ1-2; CDR3: CASSGDRGDYGYTF
V: TRBV19; J: TRBJ2-1; CDR3: CASSIDVGRLAQASYNEQFF
V: TRBV6-6; J: TRBJ1-6; CDR3: CASIEGDSPLHF
V: TRBV6-5; J: TRBJ2-2; CDR3: CASSLLGTDGELFF
V: TRBV7-2; J: TRBJ1-1; CDR3: CASSLQPIQGTEAFF
V: TRBV4-3; J: TRBJ2-2; CDR3: CASSPEQGIAGELFF
V: TRBV4-3; J: TRBJ1-4; CDR3: CASSQDSSGEYEKLFF
V: TRBV2; J: TRBJ2-5; CDR3: CASSGRRGLDGTQYF
V: TRBV7-9; J: TRBJ1-1; CDR3: CASSVTGGNAEAFF
V: TRBV6-6; J: TRBJ2-7; CDR3: CASSYQRDTYEQYF
V: TRBV6-4; J: TRBJ2-1; CDR3: CASSVGGRVLINEQFF
V: TRBV30; J: TRBJ1-5; CDR3: CAWSIGSNQPQHF
V: TRBV5-1; J: TRBJ2-1; CDR3: CASRAVNTSSYNEQFF
V: TRBV25-1; J: TRBJ1-2; CDR3: CASSELVSGPHYGYTF
V: TRBV7-2; J: TRBJ2-5; CDR3: CASSRDRGETQYF
V: TRBV7-2; J: TRBJ1-2; CDR3: CASRPGGTGGYGYTF
V: TRBV2; J: TRBJ2-5; CDR3: CASLGQPQETQYF
V: TRBV15; J: TRBJ1-4; CDR3: CATSLGTSGEKLFF
V: TRBV7-2; J: TRBJ1-1; CDR3: CASSWDGGTEAFF
V: TRBV28; J: TRBJ2-7; CDR3: CASSSRDRTYEQYF
V: TRBV5-1; J: TRBJ1-3; CDR3: CASSPGTATGNTIYF
V: TRBV5-8; J: TRBJ1-2; CDR3: CASSLTSGGGSFGYTF
V: TRBV5-1; J: TRBJ1-6; CDR3: CASRRLSDRAYNSPLHF
V: TRBV19; J: TRBJ2-7; CDR3: CASSMGPQGSSYEQYF
V: TRBV14; J: TRBJ2-7; CDR3: CASSRYRGGEQYF
V: TRBV5-6; J: TRBJ2-3; CDR3: CASSPGTSGGGGWTDTQYF
V: TRBV19; J: TRBJ1-5; CDR3: CASSDRGPLYSNQPQHF
V: TRBV9; J: TRBJ1-1; CDR3: CASSPAIGNTEAFF